What follows are 7 T cell receptor beta chains derived from one specimen sequenced in a study of blood T cell repertoires in COVID-19. Clones were read by immunoSEQ multiplex PCR, and TCRdb kept only the in-frame ones, dropping some. The sample has 120,000 or so clones, around four fifths seen once; the top ten hold around 6%. Sequencing was performed on peripheral blood. These receptors were taken from a man between 60 and 70 years old with acute or convalescent COVID-19.

The chain joins TRBV21-1 to TRBJ1-5; TRBD1 was called by the table and not checked on the DNA. TRBV21-1 is given as a pseudogene. The CDR3 has 16 amino acids. CDR3 nucleotides: TGTGCCAGCAGCTGGATTCCGGGACAGGGGAGTCAGCCCCAGCATTTT. This gives the protein CASSWIPGQGSQPQHF.

The chain recombines TRBV7-6 with TRBJ2-6; 9 positions agree with TRBD2. The CDR3 has 18 residues. Per germline, CDR1 SGHVS and CDR2 FNYEAQ. Trimming at V came to 2 bases and at J to 3 bases, leaving 8 bases not matched to a gene. The CDR3 nucleotides read TGTGCCAGCAGCTTAAAATCTAGCGGGGTCGGTGGGGCCAACGTCCTGACTTTC. It yields the protein CASSLKSSGVGGANVLTF.

V and J are TRBV5-1 and TRBJ2-5; 14 bases map to TRBD2. Germline trimming cut 4 bases from V and 4 bases from J; bases unmatched to any gene: 3. The CDR3 extends over 15 amino acids. CDR1 is SGHRS and CDR2 is YFSETQ in the germline V gene. CDR3 protein: CASSPTSGRGETQYF. The CDR3, as DNA: TGCGCCAGCAGCCCGACTAGCGGGAGGGGAGAGACCCAGTACTTC.

The chain recombines TRBV5-1 with TRBJ1-4, with D possibly TRBD1 on 6 matching bases. The germline V and J ends were trimmed by 0 bases and 3 bases, with 9 bases remaining between them. The CDR3 contains 15 residues. CDR1 and CDR2 (germline): SGHRS, YFSETQ. The chain's CDR3 is CASSLVGGANEKLFF. DNA of the CDR3: TGCGCCAGCAGCTTGGTAGGGGGGGCTAATGAAAAACTGTTTTTT.

The chain is built from TRBV5-1 and TRBJ2-7, with D possibly being TRBD1 (5 bases). The CDR3 length is 14 residues. V lost 0 bases and J 4 bases, leaving 11 bases between the germline ends. CDR1 is SGHRS, CDR2 YFSETQ, per germline. CDR3 bases: TGCGCCAGCAGCTTGGGTGGGGCTGGGTACGAGCAGTACTTC. Translation gives CASSLGGAGYEQYF.

V usage is TRBV6-1 and J usage is TRBJ1-2; the D gene is possibly TRBD1 (6 bases). Germline-derived CDR1 and CDR2 are MNHNS and SASEGT. This CDR3 has 15 residues. The V gene lost 3 bases and the J gene lost 5 bases, with 16 bases spanning the gap. DNA of the CDR3: TGTGCCAGCAGTGAGTCTTTCCAGGGGCCATATGGCTACACCTTC. Amino acid sequence: CASSESFQGPYGYTF.

The chain carries TRBV1 and TRBJ1-2. TRBV1 has pseudogene status. This CDR3 comprises 14 residues. The CDR3 DNA follows: TGCACCAGCAGCCAAGAAGTGGGAGGGCGCGGCTACACCTTC. Protein product: CTSSQEVGGRGYTF.